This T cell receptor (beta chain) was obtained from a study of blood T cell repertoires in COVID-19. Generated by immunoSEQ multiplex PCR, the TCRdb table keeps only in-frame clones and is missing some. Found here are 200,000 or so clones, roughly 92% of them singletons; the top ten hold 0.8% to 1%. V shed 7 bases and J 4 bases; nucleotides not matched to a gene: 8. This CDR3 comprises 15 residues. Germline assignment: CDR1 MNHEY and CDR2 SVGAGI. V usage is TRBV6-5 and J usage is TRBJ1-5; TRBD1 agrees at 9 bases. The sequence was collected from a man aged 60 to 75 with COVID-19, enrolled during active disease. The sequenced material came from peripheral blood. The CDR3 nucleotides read TGTGCCAGCATAACCGGGACAGGGTTTAATCAGCCCCAGCATTTT. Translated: CASITGTGFNQPQHF.